This record looks at one T cell receptor (beta chain) sequence and its context. The data derive from a study of blood T cell repertoires in COVID-19. Looked up from germline, CDR1 is SGDLS and CDR2 is YYNGEE. The CDR3 runs 14 residues. V was clipped by 0 bases and J by 5 bases; unmatched bases: 3. Libraries were prepared by immunoSEQ multiplex PCR; TCRdb keeps only in-frame clonotypes and omits some of them. The sample lists about 250,000 clones, around 85% seen once, with about 9.3% in the top ten. The sequencing input was PBMCs or T cells enriched from blood (not recorded which). This clonotype originated in a woman aged 50 to 60 with acute COVID-19. The J gene is TRBJ2-3, the V gene TRBV9; 7 bases line up with TRBD1. CDR3 amino acids: CASSVEGAKDTQYF. The CDR3 DNA reads as TGTGCCAGCAGCGTAGAGGGGGCAAAAGATACGCAGTATTTT.